The 18 T cell receptor beta chains below were found in one sample sequenced in a study of T cell responses to AZD1222 COVID-19 vaccine. Assay used: immunoSEQ multiplex PCR; TCRdb lists only in-frame clones, some missing. The sample yields nearly 95,000 clones, around 91% seen once. The sample was peripheral blood, taken on day 0 of AZD1222 vaccination. These TCRs come from an adult in good health.

The V and J genes are TRBV7-3 and TRBJ1-5; D not certain. The CDR3 loop spans 13 amino acids. Trimming pared 2 bases from V and 5 bases from J, leaving 7 bases between. CDR1 SGHTA and CDR2 FQGTGA come from the germline V gene. CDR3 sequence reads: CASSLGQDQPQHF. The CDR3 DNA is TGTGCCAGCAGCTTAGGGCAGGATCAGCCCCAGCATTTT. The full variable domain, its missing parts supplied by reference TRBV7-3 and TRBJ1-5, is GAGVSQTPSNKVTEKGKYVELRCDPISGHTALYWYRQSLGQGPEFLIYFQGTGAADDSGLPNDRFFAVRPEGSVSTLKIQRTERGDSAVYLCASSLGQDQPQHFGDGTRLSIL.

The V gene is TRBV6-6, the J gene TRBJ1-2; 7 bases are a match to TRBD1. V gave up 6 bases and J gave up 8 bases; unmatched junction bases: 6. This CDR3 is 12 amino acids long. The germline V gene encodes CDR1 MNHNY and CDR2 SVGAGI (reference sequence). The CDR3: CASRTGISGYTF. For the CDR3, the DNA is TGTGCCAGCAGGACAGGGATTAGCGGCTACACCTTC.

The chain joins TRBV5-1 to TRBJ2-3; D is uncertain. Trimming stripped 0 bases from V and 3 bases from J, with 8 bases between. The length of the CDR3 is 14 residues. In germline, CDR1 is SGHRS, CDR2 YFSETQ. The CDR3 spells CASSLGQETDTQYF. The CDR3 nucleotides read TGCGCCAGCAGCTTGGGTCAGGAAACAGATACGCAGTATTTT.

This chain connects TRBV6-2 or TRBV6-3 to TRBJ2-7; D possibly corresponds to TRBD2 (6 bases). Trimming shortened V by 2 bases and J by 3 bases, and 11 bases separated the two germline ends. The CDR3 runs 14 residues. Germline V gene lookup returns CDR1 MNHEY and CDR2 SVGEGT. The CDR3 spells CASSYGLPNYEQYF. CDR3 DNA: TGTGCCAGCAGTTACGGACTACCCAACTACGAGCAGTACTTC.

The genes are TRBV1 and TRBJ1-5. TRBV1 is annotated as a pseudogene. CDR3 size: 13 residues. DNA for the CDR3: TGCACCAGCAGCCATATGGGGACTCAGCCCCAGCATTTT. This encodes CTSSHMGTQPQHF.

The chain carries TRBV28 and TRBJ2-7, with 8 bases identical to TRBD2. This CDR3 has 15 amino acids. Trimming took 8 bases from V and 2 from J; bases not matched to a gene: 11. Germline V lookup: CDR1 MDHEN, CDR2 SYDVKM. The CDR3 sequence: CASGSVGGAAYEQYF. The CDR3 DNA reads as TGTGCCAGCGGTTCGGTCGGGGGGGCCGCCTACGAGCAGTACTTC.

The rearrangement links TRBV7-6 to TRBJ1-2; a possible D gene is TRBD1 (5 bases). Germline loops: CDR1 SGHVS, CDR2 FNYEAQ. The CDR3 totals 15 residues. Trimming cost V 5 bases and J 2 bases, with 15 bases left between them. The CDR3 DNA sequence: TGTGCCAGCAGCCCCCAGGGACCCTTGAACTATGGCTACACCTTC. Its translation is CASSPQGPLNYGYTF.

This clone was recorded once. J is TRBJ2-7 and V is TRBV5-4, with a tentative D call TRBD1 (5 bases). V lost 2 bases and J 0 bases, leaving 9 bases between the germline ends. Germline V CDR1 and CDR2: SGHNT, YYREEE (reference sequence). The CDR3 length is 14 residues. CDR3 in DNA: TGTGCCAGCAGCTTACCAGGGTTCTCCTACGAGCAGTACTTC. Residues: CASSLPGFSYEQYF.

The chain links TRBV6-2 or TRBV6-3 to TRBJ2-1; 12 bases line up with TRBD2. CDR3 length: 18 amino acids. The V gene end was trimmed by 2 bases and the J gene end by 2 bases; junction bases not matched to a gene: 7. Germline V lookup: CDR1 MNHEY, CDR2 SVGEGT. CDR3 in DNA: TGTGCCAGCAGTTACCTACTAGCGGGGGGACTCCCCTACAATGAGCAGTTCTTC. This gives the protein CASSYLLAGGLPYNEQFF.

This chain joins TRBV12-3 or TRBV12-4 and TRBJ2-7, with D perhaps TRBD1 (6 bases). The V end was cut by 6 bases, the J end by 2 bases, with 11 bases between. The CDR3 sequence is 13 residues long. The CDR3 DNA is TGTGCCAGCAGGCCAGGGACAACCTACGAGCAGTACTTC. Amino acid sequence: CASRPGTTYEQYF.

V gene TRBV4-1 combines with J gene TRBJ1-2; D ambiguous. The V end was cut by 1 base, the J end by 6 bases, with 18 bases between. The CDR3 has 16 amino acids. In germline, CDR1 is MGHRA, CDR2 YSYEKL. Here the CDR3 reads CASSQVTRLTSNGYTF. The DNA of the CDR3 is TGCGCCAGCAGCCAAGTGACTCGGCTTACAAGTAATGGCTACACCTTC.

The chain has TRBV5-4 and TRBJ1-2, with D unresolved. The length of the CDR3 is 12 residues. The germline V gene encodes CDR1 SGHNT and CDR2 YYREEE (reference sequence). Trimming removed 4 bases at V and 4 bases at J, with 8 bases between. The CDR3 region has the DNA TGTGCCAGCAGCCCACCCGGCTATGGCTACACCTTC. Its translation is CASSPPGYGYTF.

The chain uses TRBV5-4 and TRBJ2-2; 7 positions match TRBD1. CDR1 is SGHNT and CDR2 is YYREEE in the germline V gene (reference sequence). V was pared by 5 bases and J by 5 bases, with 9 bases of the junction left unmatched. The CDR3 has 15 amino acids. In DNA, the CDR3 is TGTGCCAGCAGATACCAACAGGGGCGGACCGGGGAGCTGTTTTTT. This gives the protein CASRYQQGRTGELFF.

The rearrangement links TRBV19 to TRBJ1-3; TRBD1 matches 9 bases. The ends lost 8 bases at V and 3 bases at J; junction bases unmatched: 5. Germline CDR1 LNHDA, CDR2 SQIVND (reference sequence). The CDR3 contains 14 residues. This chain's CDR3 is CASAGQGFGNTIYF. The CDR3 nucleotides read TGTGCCAGTGCCGGACAGGGGTTTGGAAACACCATATATTTT.

The chain combines TRBV7-2 with TRBJ2-1, with D perhaps TRBD2 (5 bases). The germline gives CDR1 SGHTA, CDR2 FQGNSA. Trimming took off 5 bases at V and 0 bases at J, with 11 bases between the two ends. CDR3 length equals 15 residues. DNA of the CDR3: TGTGCCAGCAGCAACGGGGTTAGCTCCTACAATGAGCAGTTCTTC. Encoded protein: CASSNGVSSYNEQFF.

This sequence joins TRBV28 and TRBJ1-5; no definite D call. In germline, CDR1 is MDHEN, CDR2 SYDVKM. The CDR3 is 14 residues long. Trimming left V 8 bases short and J 4 bases short, with 15 bases between. The DNA of the CDR3 is TGTGCCAGCCTCGACGGCACCCGAAATCAGCCCCAGCATTTT. It translates to CASLDGTRNQPQHF.

The chain couples TRBV20-1 to TRBJ1-2; D perhaps matches TRBD1 (5 bases). The CDR3 is made up of 11 amino acids. Germline lookup yields CDR1 DFQATT and CDR2 SNEGSKA (reference sequence). Trimming took off 5 bases at V and 2 bases at J, with 6 bases between the two ends. Here the CDR3 reads CSARDNYGYTF. The CDR3, as DNA: TGCAGTGCTCGGGACAACTATGGCTACACCTTC.

The chain couples TRBV7-9 to TRBJ1-2, with 7 bases that match TRBD1. This CDR3 spans 14 amino acids. The germline CDR1 and CDR2 sequences are SEHNR and FQNEAQ (reference sequence). J gave up 6 bases and V 5 bases, and 9 bases lay outside the gene matches. The CDR3 nucleotides are TGTGCCAGCAGCACAGACAGGGCAAGGCATGGCTACACCTTC. Its translation is CASSTDRARHGYTF.